This TCR beta chain was identified in a study of beta chain features in type 1 diabetes. Study conclusions and caveats: Using cDNA template may skew counts toward highly expressing activated cells. More deletions and fewer insertions at VDJ junctions were found in patients with type 1 diabetes. In comparison with healthy donors, patients had naive, central memory and Treg TCRB repertoires that appeared more similar. People with Type 1 diabetes carried modestly yet significantly shorter TCRB CDR3s in all four CD4+ subsets.

Averaging around 110 mL, one heparinised blood draw came from each individual donor. The CDR3 runs to 12 residues. V was clipped by 7 bases and J by 12 bases, with 17 bases between them. Germline lookup yields CDR1 MDHEN and CDR2 SYDVKM. Sequenced material consisted of expressed TCRB transcripts (all of the isolated RNA was reverse transcribed). Method: immunoSEQ multiplex PCR; TCRdb's copy keeps in-frame clones and lacks some. The sample gives about 370,000 clones, 9.6% of which show up once; approximately 0.55% is in the top ten. In this sample, this clone turned up many times. What it recognizes is unknown.

The V call is TRBV28, the J call TRBJ2-3, with D perhaps TRBD1 or TRBD2 (6 bases each). This clonotype was sampled from a man between 25 and 39 years old with type 1 diabetes. The sample was central memory CD4+ T cells from blood. The CDR3 sequence is CASTKPGASQYF. CDR3 sequence (DNA): TGTGCCAGCACCAAACCGGGGGCTTCACAGTATTTT.